The 28 T cell receptor beta chains given below trace back to one sample, sequenced in a study of tumor and adjacent non-tumor tissue in lung cancer. No cell sorting was done before RNA was extracted from the tissue. Three rounds of nested PCR, following a modified ARM-PCR protocol, produced the TCRbeta library. Via MiXCR, TCRdb re-called the multiplex PCR reads, giving one row per CDR3 protein. Among under 250,000 distinct CDR3 sequences listed, approximately 74% were seen once. Input material: lung tumor tissue. All receptors come from a man in his fifties or sixties with non-small cell lung cancer.

This clonotype was counted a single time. A much larger clone differs from this one at a single base, so this may be a read error. The final CDR3 position lacks the conserved phenylalanine or tryptophan, pointing to a likely read error. It is unclear where the CDR3 begins or ends on the DNA, so no DNA is shown, and the CDR3 is as TCRdb lists it. This sequence joins TRBV6-5 and TRBJ1-4. 10 amino acids form the CDR3, both terminal residues included. Per germline, CDR1 MNHEY and CDR2 SVGAGI. The CDR3 loop is CASSKDPTSS.

A remark on this clonotype: It is likely a read error, because the conserved phenylalanine at the end of the CDR3 is missing. The chain couples TRBV11-1 to TRBJ1-3, with TRBD1 as a possible D gene (5 bases). The length of the CDR3 is 16 residues. Germline CDR1 and CDR2: SGHAT and FQDESV (reference sequence). The CDR3 sequence: CASGFSPDTSGNTIYS. The CDR3 DNA sequence: TGTGCCAGCGGCTTCTCACCGGACACCTCTGGAAACACCATATATTCT.

As to this clonotype: A read error may produce the germline difference seen at one junction end. V gene TRBV11-3 combines with J gene TRBJ1-2; 7 bases fit TRBD1. Germline CDR1 is SGHNT and CDR2 is YENEEA. The CDR3 contains 12 residues. CDR3 DNA: TGTGGCAGTAGCTCGGGACAGTATGGGTACACCTTC. Translated, it gives CGSSSGQYGYTF.

On this clonotype itself: Since a much larger clone is just one base distant, this may be a read error. The chain joins TRBV5-4 to TRBJ2-7, with 7 positions matching TRBD2. The CDR3 covers 14 residues. Per germline, CDR1 SGHNT and CDR2 YYREEE (reference sequence). Trimming removed 3 bases from V and 5 bases from J; junction bases left unmatched: 8. CDR3 sequence reads: CASSWRTSNHEQYF. For the CDR3, the DNA is TGTGCCAGCAGCTGGCGGACTAGTAACCACGAGCAGTACTTC.

The rearrangement uses TRBV11-2 and TRBJ2-1; D not certain. CDR1 is SGHAT, CDR2 FQNNGV, per germline. This CDR3 spans 15 amino acids. V was pared by 10 bases and J by 9 bases, with 25 bases between. The CDR3 DNA sequence: TGTGCCACGAGCTTAAATCCCTCGTCGGGCGCTGAGCAGTTCTTC. Translation gives CATSLNPSSGAEQFF.

As regards this clonotype: One junction end does not reproduce the germline sequence, and a read error may be involved. The V gene is TRBV28, the J gene TRBJ1-5; 7 bases match TRBD1. There are 17 residues in the CDR3. Germline CDR1 and CDR2: MDHEN and SYDVKM. CDR3 residues: CTSSLPPGQRSNPPQHF. CDR3 nucleotides: TGTACCAGCAGTTTACCCCCGGGACAGCGTAGCAATCCGCCCCAGCATTTT. Complete variable domain (other parts from reference TRBV28 and TRBJ1-5): DVKVTQSSRYLVKRTGEKVFLECVQDMDHENMFWYRQDPGLGLRLIYFSYDVKMKEKGDIPEGYSVSREKKERFSLILESASTNQTSMYLCTSSLPPGQRSNPPQHFGDGTRLSIL.

A note on this clonotype: It may be a read error: a sequence one base away is much more abundant. The chain employs TRBV10-2 and TRBJ2-1; TRBD2 aligns across 9 bases. The germline V gene encodes CDR1 WSHSY and CDR2 SAAADI. The length of the CDR3 is 13 residues. The CDR3 region has the DNA TGCGTCAGCAGGGTTAGCGGGGGTAGGGAGCAGTTCTTC. Its translation is CVSRVSGGREQFF.

A remark on this clonotype: A much more abundant neighbour one base away suggests this may be a read error. The rearrangement joins TRBV4-3 to TRBJ2-5, with D possibly TRBD2 on 5 matching bases. Germline CDR1 reads LGHNA; CDR2 reads YSLEER. CDR3 length: 15 residues. V lost 4 bases, J lost 3 bases, and 15 bases lay in between. CDR3 in DNA: TGCGCCAGCAGCCTTTTCCCCCACGGGAAAGAGACCCAGTACTTC. It encodes CASSLFPHGKETQYF.

This clonotype was seen more than once but under ten times. The chain employs TRBV20-1 and TRBJ1-2, with D perhaps matching TRBD1 (5 bases). The V end was cut by 5 bases, the J end by 2 bases, with 15 bases between. CDR3 length: 14 residues. Germline values: CDR1 DFQATT, CDR2 SNEGSKA (reference sequence). CDR3 sequence: CSAAGGAKNYGYTF. The CDR3 coding sequence is TGCAGTGCTGCGGGAGGGGCAAAAAACTATGGCTACACCTTC.

Notes on this clonotype: A much larger clone sits a single nucleotide away, making a read error possible. This sequence joins TRBV12-3 or TRBV12-4 and TRBJ2-2; 7 positions agree with TRBD2. The CDR3 spans 16 residues. The CDR3 region is CASSLLWGRETGDLFF. CDR3 nucleotide sequence: TGTGCCAGCAGTTTACTCTGGGGGAGGGAGACCGGGGACCTGTTTTTT.

The table lists this clonotype with many counts. This sequence joins TRBV6-6 and TRBJ2-7; the D gene is possibly TRBD2 (5 bases). In germline, CDR1 is MNHNY, CDR2 SVGAGI (reference sequence). This CDR3 comprises 13 residues. Trimming took off 10 bases at V and 3 bases at J, with 16 bases between the two ends. DNA for the CDR3: TGTGCCACCCTAAATACGGGAAACTACGAGCAGTACTTC. Amino acids: CATLNTGNYEQYF.

The gene calls are TRBV28 and TRBJ1-4; maybe TRBD1 (5 bases). Germline V gives CDR1 MDHEN, CDR2 SYDVKM. This CDR3 is built from 15 residues. Trimming pared 4 bases from V and 5 bases from J, leaving 14 bases between. CDR3 residues: CASSSGGTANEKLFF. The CDR3, as DNA: TGTGCCAGCAGTTCCGGAGGGACGGCGAATGAAAAACTGTTTTTT.

Concerning this clonotype itself: One end of the junction fails to match germline, which may point to a read error. CDR3 sequence: CSATQTSGRARDEQLF. The DNA of the CDR3 is TGCAGTGCTACCCAGACTAGCGGGAGGGCCAGAGATGAGCAGTTATTC. The chain couples TRBV20-1 to TRBJ2-1; 14 bases align to TRBD2. CDR3 length: 16 residues. Germline CDR1 DFQATT, CDR2 SNEGSKA (reference sequence).

This chain uses TRBV12-3 or TRBV12-4 with TRBJ1-4; a weak D match, TRBD1 (6 bases). This CDR3 comprises 13 residues. This chain's CDR3 is CDSTRGWCEKLFF. The CDR3 DNA reads as TGTGATAGCACCAGGGGCTGGTGTGAAAAACTGTTTTTT.

With regard to this clonotype: With a much larger clone just one base away, this may be a read error. This chain connects TRBV4-3 to TRBJ1-2, with D tentatively TRBD1 (6 bases). This CDR3 is 16 amino acids long. Trimming pared 0 bases from V and 7 bases from J, leaving 18 bases between. Germline CDR1 LGHNA, CDR2 YSLEER. CDR3 DNA: TGCGCCAGCAGCCAAGATCACGGCAGGGGTGTATCTGGCTACACCTTC. Its protein product is CASSQDHGRGVSGYTF.

Points on this clonotype: Mismatch with germline at one junction end may stem from a read error. The rearrangement links TRBV29-1 to TRBJ2-3; D may be TRBD1 or TRBD2 (6 bases each). The CDR3 runs to 13 residues. Germline V gene lookup returns CDR1 SQVTM and CDR2 ANQGSEA. Written as DNA, the CDR3 is TGCAGCGTTGGAGGGGGAGGCACAAATACGCAGTATTTT. Its translation is CSVGGGGTNTQYF.

This clonotype has more than one count but fewer than ten. The V call is TRBV5-5, the J call TRBJ1-4, with 8 positions matching TRBD1. J lost 4 bases, V lost 6 bases, and 8 bases had no gene match. There are 15 residues in the CDR3. Germline V gene sequence: CDR1 SGHKS, CDR2 YYEKEE (reference sequence). The CDR3 DNA follows: TGTGCCAGCACCAACCAGGGGGCCTTTAATGAAAAACTGTTTTTT. Translation gives CASTNQGAFNEKLFF.

V gene TRBV11-3 combines with J gene TRBJ2-1; no firm D call. CDR3 size: 14 residues. Per germline, CDR1 SGHNT and CDR2 YENEEA. CDR3 residues: CDNSLRLDGNEQFF. The CDR3 nucleotides read TGTGACAACAGCTTACGACTGGACGGGAATGAGCAGTTCTTC.

With regard to this clonotype: The germline gene is not matched at one end of the junction; a read error may be the cause. The chain uses TRBV4-2 and TRBJ1-5; D unresolved. Germline CDR1 is LGHNA and CDR2 is YNFKEQ. The CDR3 length is 17 residues. The DNA for the CDR3 is TGTGCCAACAGCCAAGCAGGAGGGTCCTTTAGCAATCAGCCCCAGCATTTT. It encodes CANSQAGGSFSNQPQHF.

The sample holds many counts of this clonotype. The chain links TRBV20-1 to TRBJ1-1; 9 bases align to TRBD1. The CDR3 length is 14 residues. The V and J ends lost 5 bases and 5 bases, in that order; junction bases with no gene match: 9. Germline CDR1 is DFQATT and CDR2 is SNEGSKA (reference sequence). The CDR3 loop reads CSAGRGDRVTEAFF. Written as DNA, the CDR3 is TGCAGTGCTGGAAGGGGGGACAGGGTGACTGAAGCTTTCTTT.

Notes on this clonotype: One junction end does not reproduce the germline sequence, and a read error may be involved. The rearrangement uses TRBV11-3 and TRBJ1-1, with unresolved D. This CDR3 region has 14 residues. Germline V gene lookup returns CDR1 SGHNT and CDR2 YENEEA. The CDR3 loop reads CASSSEWRWSEASF. The CDR3, as DNA: TGCGCCAGCAGCTCCGAGTGGAGGTGGTCTGAAGCTTCCTTT.

The rearrangement uses TRBV4-2 and TRBJ2-3, with D uncertain. Germline CDR1 LGHNA, CDR2 YNFKEQ. The V and J ends lost 6 bases and 0 bases respectively, with 10 bases between them. The CDR3 length is 14 residues. The DNA of the CDR3 is TGTGCCAGCAGGCAAATAGGGAGCACAGATACGCAGTATTTT. Its protein is CASRQIGSTDTQYF.

As to this clonotype: A junction end diverges from the germline sequence, so it may reflect a read error. The chain employs TRBV12-3 or TRBV12-4 and TRBJ2-7; 9 positions match TRBD1. The CDR3 is 13 residues long. CDR3 loop: CASSPGQGYEHYF. CDR3 DNA sequence: TGTGCCAGCAGTCCCGGACAGGGGTACGAGCACTACTTC.

The chain is built from TRBV11-2 and TRBJ1-6, with 8 bases lining up with TRBD1. Germline-derived CDR1 and CDR2 are SGHAT and FQNNGV. V shed 1 base and J 10 bases; nucleotides not matched to a gene: 12. This CDR3 spans 17 amino acids. The CDR3 is CASSLAPRDRGGSPLHF. As DNA, the CDR3 is TGTGCCAGCAGCTTAGCCCCCCGAGACAGGGGAGGATCACCCCTCCACTTT.

In this sample, this clonotype turned up a few times. One junction end disagrees with the germline gene, perhaps due to a read error. V usage is TRBV20-1 and J usage is TRBJ2-5, with 8 bases matching TRBD1. CDR3 length equals 13 residues. Per the germline V gene, CDR1 is DFQATT and CDR2 is SNEGSKA (reference sequence). The CDR3 reads CSARQGAQGTQYF. Written as DNA, the CDR3 is TGCAGTGCTAGACAGGGGGCCCAAGGGACCCAGTACTTC.

Concerning this clonotype itself: Since a much larger clone is just one base distant, this may be a read error. The rearrangement links TRBV20-1 to TRBJ2-1, with 9 nucleotides matching TRBD1. CDR1 is DFQATT and CDR2 is SNEGSKA in the germline V gene (reference sequence). The CDR3 loop spans 14 amino acids. The CDR3 nucleotides are TGCAATGCTAGAGATACAGGGGGCGTAAATGAGCAGTTCTTC. This sequence encodes CNARDTGGVNEQFF.

About this clonotype itself: The junction differs from germline at one of its ends, possibly a read error. This chain links TRBV20-1 with TRBJ1-1; possible D gene TRBD1, 6 bases. The CDR3 consists of 13 residues. The germline gives CDR1 DFQATT, CDR2 SNEGSKA (reference sequence). The CDR3 nucleotides are TGCGGTGCTGAGAGGGGGGGGCAAACTGAAGCTTCCTTT. As protein: CGAERGGQTEASF.

Of note for this clonotype: One junction end does not reproduce the germline sequence, and a read error may be involved. The chain couples TRBV29-1 to TRBJ1-2; weak D call: TRBD1 (5 bases). The CDR3 is made up of 14 amino acids. Germline CDR1 reads SQVTM; CDR2 reads ANQGSEA. The CDR3 spells CSVEARGRDYVYTF. Written as DNA, the CDR3 is TGCAGCGTTGAAGCGCGCGGACGGGACTATGTCTACACCTTC.